This TCR beta chain came from a study of blood T cells in healthy people across ages. Findings and limits, study-wide: Underestimates were what the diversity estimates from one million T cells were considered to be. A roughly linear age-dependent decrease characterized TCR beta diversity per million T cells.

Combining a sample-barcoded 5' primer with a J-beta primer mix, a second PCR ran for 7 to 11 cycles. The authors tagged each cDNA molecule using a template-switch adaptor with 12 random nucleotides. No fewer than 3 million CDR3-containing paired-end reads came from each sample. In TCRdb, the 5' RACE reads were re-called with MiXCR into one record per CDR3 protein. This repertoire shows 800,000 to 1,000,000 distinct CDR3 sequences, around 48% found once; its top ten account for over 10%. This clonotype showed up just a few times. The target antigen is unknown. The CDR3 loop spans 13 amino acids. Trimming took off 2 bases at V and 3 bases at J, with 8 bases between the two ends. Germline CDR1 and CDR2: LGHNA and YSLEER.

The clonotype was recovered from a man under 40 in good health. Material for sequencing was blood. The V call is TRBV4-3, the J call TRBJ2-7, with D unclear. The CDR3 DNA reads TGCGCCAGCAGCCAAAGGCAGTTCTACGAGCAGTACTTC. Translating gives CASSQRQFYEQYF.